Reported below is one T cell receptor beta chain. In this sample, this clone turned up a few times. Its antigen target is currently unknown. Per-base qualities were not stored, and no clone one base away is much larger. This sample stems from a study of CD8+ T cells in alopecia areata (dated by TCRdb to the late 2010s). Background on the whole study: High-throughput TCRbeta sequencing was used to examine T cell clonal expansion in alopecia areata in both the C3H/HeJ mouse model and human patients. In humans, TCRbeta sequencing was performed on scalp tissue and on sorted CD4+ and CD8+ peripheral blood T cells from healthy controls and from patients with patchy or totalis/universalis alopecia areata. Scalp clonality was compared across normal scalp (n=4), patchy alopecia areata scalp (n=8), and alopecia totalis/universalis scalp (n=8). RNA was obtained with the PAXgene miRNA kit for fixed scalp, the miRNeasy kit for PBMCs, and the RNeasy kit for mouse skin. immunoSEQ multiplex PCR using 35 Vbeta forward primers and 13 Jbeta reverse primers was used to amplify TCRbeta CDR3 regions. The investigation overall reported the following: Lesional scalp, especially in alopecia totalis/universalis, showed higher clonality and more expanded CD8+ clones than normal scalp, suggesting antigenic drive. Compared with mice, TCR sequences shared between patients were less clear, possibly partly because of HLA diversity across the patient population. Unlike mouse skin, where gammadelta T cells dominate, normal human skin contains resident alphabeta T cells that get sequenced too, which complicates analysis of the scalp TCR repertoire.

The CDR3 runs 15 amino acids, cysteine and phenylalanine included. This entry keeps only the CDR3 DNA: 45 bases, framed from base 1. CDR1 and CDR2 are read off the germline V gene (reference sequence) as SEHNR and FQNEAQ. V loses 0 bases of germline sequence and J loses 0 bases, and the interval between the two ends is 6 bases. The method was the immunoSEQ multiplex PCR assay. To provide template for TCR sequencing, every sample had RNA extracted and reverse transcribed into cDNA. SuperScript III was used for first-strand cDNA synthesis, primed with a 2:1 mix of oligo-dT and random hexamers. A synthetic immune receptor repertoire was used to assess amplification bias, and residual bias was removed computationally. Regarding the original processing steps: After raw reads were preprocessed to remove errors, the CDR3 was defined following IMGT conventions as running from the conserved cysteine to phenylalanine. To get clonality, Shannon entropy was normalized by log2 of the number of productive unique TCRs and the result was subtracted from 1. CD4 or CD8 identity of scalp clones was inferred by cross-referencing scalp TCRbeta sequences with sorted blood CD4 and CD8 repertoires. What TCRdb holds here is the immuneACCESS table cut down to in-frame rearrangements. Part of the clones is not present; checked against another copy, under half of the missing clones reflect an unresolved V gene, and the others are unexplained. V and J calls and clone size come straight from that table; D and trimming were deduced from the DNA. This sample comprises around 100,000 clones, roughly 53% of them detected only once. About 9% of the sample is taken by the ten largest.

PBMCs were isolated by density centrifugation and stained for CD3, CD4 and CD8, and CD4+ and CD8+ T cells were sorted on a FACSAria. Scalp biopsies and blood samples were obtained from unaffected controls. This sequence was found in a human donor in good health. The rearrangement combines TRBV7-9 with TRBJ1-3; no confident D gene assignment can be made. The sequencing input was CD4+ T cells sorted from blood. The nucleotides read TGTGCCAGCAGCTTAGCGACGGGCTCTGGAAACACCATATATTTT. Translated, this gives CASSLATGSGNTIYF.